This TCR beta chain was documented in a study of T cell repertoires in cytomegalovirus infection. J was trimmed by 5 bases and V by 6 bases; bases with no gene match: 6. The CDR3 is 15 amino acids. Germline CDR1 reads MNHEY; CDR2 reads SVGAGI. This clonotype was recorded a few times. In TCRdb, the reads were re-called with MiXCR into one record per CDR3 protein. The table records some 680,000 distinct CDR3 sequences, 35% to 45% of them present only once. The rearrangement links TRBV6-5 to TRBJ2-5; TRBD2 aligns across 13 bases. The receptor comes from a human donor in good health (CMV status not recorded). Some clones in this sample may be carry-over from other donors' samples. Sequences were obtained from PBMCs. DNA for the CDR3: TGTGCCAGCAGGGGGACTAGCGGGAAGGTCGAGACCCAGTACTTC. Amino acid sequence: CASRGTSGKVETQYF.